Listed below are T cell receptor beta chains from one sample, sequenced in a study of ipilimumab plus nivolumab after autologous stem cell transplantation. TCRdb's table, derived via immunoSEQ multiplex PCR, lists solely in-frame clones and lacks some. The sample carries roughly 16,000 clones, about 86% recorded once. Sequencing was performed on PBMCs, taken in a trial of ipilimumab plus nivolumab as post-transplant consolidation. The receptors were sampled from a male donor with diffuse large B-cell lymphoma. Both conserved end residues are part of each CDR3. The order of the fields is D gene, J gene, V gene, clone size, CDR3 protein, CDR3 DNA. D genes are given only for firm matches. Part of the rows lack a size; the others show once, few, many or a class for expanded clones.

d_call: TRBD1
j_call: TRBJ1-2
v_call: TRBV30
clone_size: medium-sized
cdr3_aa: CAWRRDRGLGGYGYTF
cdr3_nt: TGTGCCTGGAGGCGGGACAGGGGACTGGGGGGCTATGGCTACACCTTC

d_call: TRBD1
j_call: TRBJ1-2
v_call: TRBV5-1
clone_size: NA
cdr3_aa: CASSLDDGTVYGYTF
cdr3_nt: TGCGCCAGCAGCTTGGATGACGGGACAGTCTATGGCTACACCTTC

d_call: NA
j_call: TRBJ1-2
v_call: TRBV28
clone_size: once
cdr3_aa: CASTKVVVRRYGYTF
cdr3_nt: TGTGCCAGCACCAAAGTGGTCGTGAGGCGCTATGGCTACACCTTC

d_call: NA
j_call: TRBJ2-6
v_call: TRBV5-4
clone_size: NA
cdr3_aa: CASSLQGSGANVLTF
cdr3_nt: TGTGCCAGCAGCTTACAGGGATCTGGGGCCAACGTCCTGACTTTC

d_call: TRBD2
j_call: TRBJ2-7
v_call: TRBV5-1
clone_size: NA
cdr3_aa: CASSLEASGTSYEQYF
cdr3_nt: TGCGCCAGCAGCTTGGAAGCTAGCGGAACCTCCTACGAGCAGTACTTC

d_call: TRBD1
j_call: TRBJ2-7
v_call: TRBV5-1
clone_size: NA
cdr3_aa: CASSLMTGGSYEQYF
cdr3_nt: TGCGCCAGCAGCTTAATGACAGGGGGCTCCTACGAGCAGTACTTC

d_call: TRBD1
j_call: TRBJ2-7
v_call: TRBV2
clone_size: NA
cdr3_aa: CASSPSTGVVGEQYF
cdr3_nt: TGTGCCAGCAGTCCCTCGACAGGGGTTGTCGGCGAGCAGTACTTC

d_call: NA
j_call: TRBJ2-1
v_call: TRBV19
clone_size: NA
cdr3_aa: CASSIDPPLARKLNEQFF
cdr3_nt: TGTGCCAGTAGTATAGATCCCCCCCTAGCGAGAAAACTCAATGAGCAGTTCTTC

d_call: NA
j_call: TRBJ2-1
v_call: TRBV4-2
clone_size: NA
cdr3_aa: CASSQERFGDEQFF
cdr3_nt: TGTGCCAGCAGCCAAGAACGGTTTGGCGATGAGCAGTTCTTC

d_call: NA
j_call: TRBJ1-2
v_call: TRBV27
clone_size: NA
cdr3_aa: CASSLSWPGVNYGYTF
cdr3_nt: TGTGCCAGCAGTTTAAGTTGGCCAGGCGTTAACTATGGCTACACCTTC

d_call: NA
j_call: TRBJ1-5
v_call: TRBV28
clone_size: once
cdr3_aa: CASSLGQRDQPQHF
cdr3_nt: TGTGCCAGCAGTTTAGGACAGAGGGATCAGCCCCAGCATTTT

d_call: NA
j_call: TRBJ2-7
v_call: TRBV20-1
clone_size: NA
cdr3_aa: CSAGATYEQYF
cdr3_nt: TGCAGTGCTGGGGCCACCTACGAGCAGTACTTC

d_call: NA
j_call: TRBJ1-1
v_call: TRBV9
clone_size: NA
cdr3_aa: CASSVMMNTEAFF
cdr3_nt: TGTGCCAGCAGCGTAATGATGAACACTGAAGCTTTCTTT